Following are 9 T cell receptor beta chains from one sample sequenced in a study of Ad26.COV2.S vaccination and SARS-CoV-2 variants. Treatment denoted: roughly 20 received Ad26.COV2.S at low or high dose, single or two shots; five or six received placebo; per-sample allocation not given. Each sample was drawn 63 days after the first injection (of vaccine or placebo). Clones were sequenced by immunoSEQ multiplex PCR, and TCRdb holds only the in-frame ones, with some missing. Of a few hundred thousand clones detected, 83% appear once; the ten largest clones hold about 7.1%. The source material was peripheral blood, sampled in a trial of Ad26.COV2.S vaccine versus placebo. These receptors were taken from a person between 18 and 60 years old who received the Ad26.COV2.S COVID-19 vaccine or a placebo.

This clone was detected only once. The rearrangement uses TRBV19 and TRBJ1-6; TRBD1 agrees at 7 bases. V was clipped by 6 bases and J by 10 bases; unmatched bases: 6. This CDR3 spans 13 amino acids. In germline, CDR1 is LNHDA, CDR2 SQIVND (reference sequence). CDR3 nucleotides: TGTGCCAGTAGAAGGGGGCGGGAGTCACCCCTCCACTTT. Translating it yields CASRRGRESPLHF.

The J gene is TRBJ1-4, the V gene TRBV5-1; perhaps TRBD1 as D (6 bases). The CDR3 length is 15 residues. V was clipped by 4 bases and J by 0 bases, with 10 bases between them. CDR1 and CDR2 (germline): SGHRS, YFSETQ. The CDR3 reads CASSRTAPTNEKLFF. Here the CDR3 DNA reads TGCGCCAGCAGCAGGACAGCCCCAACTAATGAAAAACTGTTTTTT.

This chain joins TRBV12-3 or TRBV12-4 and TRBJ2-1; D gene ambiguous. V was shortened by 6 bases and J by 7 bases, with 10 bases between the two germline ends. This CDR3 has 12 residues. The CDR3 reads CASSPQVNEQFF. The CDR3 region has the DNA TGTGCCAGCAGCCCCCAGGTGAATGAGCAGTTCTTC.

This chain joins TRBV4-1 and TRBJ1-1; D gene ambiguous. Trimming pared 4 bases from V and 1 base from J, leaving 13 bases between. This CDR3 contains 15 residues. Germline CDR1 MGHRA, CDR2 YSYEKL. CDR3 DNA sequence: TGCGCCAGCAGCCCAAGTCAGGCCTCGAACACTGAAGCTTTCTTT. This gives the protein CASSPSQASNTEAFF.

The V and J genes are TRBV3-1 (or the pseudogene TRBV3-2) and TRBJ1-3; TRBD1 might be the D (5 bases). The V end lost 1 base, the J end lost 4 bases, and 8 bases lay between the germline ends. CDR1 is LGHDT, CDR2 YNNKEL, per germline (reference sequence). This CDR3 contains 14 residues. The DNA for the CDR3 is TGTGCCAGCAGCCAAGGACAGTCCGGAAACACCATATATTTT. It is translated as CASSQGQSGNTIYF.

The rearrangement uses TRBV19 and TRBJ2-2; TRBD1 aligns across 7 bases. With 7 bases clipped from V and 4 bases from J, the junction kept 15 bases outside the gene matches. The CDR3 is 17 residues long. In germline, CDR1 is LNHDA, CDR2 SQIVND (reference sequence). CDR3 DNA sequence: TGTGCCAGTAAGGAAATATGGAGGACAGGAGGCACCGGGGAGCTGTTTTTT. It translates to CASKEIWRTGGTGELFF.

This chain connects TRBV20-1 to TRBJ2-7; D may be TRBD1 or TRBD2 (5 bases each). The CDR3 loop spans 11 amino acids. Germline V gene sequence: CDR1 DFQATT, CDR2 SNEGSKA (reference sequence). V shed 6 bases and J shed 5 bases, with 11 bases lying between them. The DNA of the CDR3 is TGCAGTGCGAAGAGGGGAAACGAGCAGTACTTC. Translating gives CSAKRGNEQYF.

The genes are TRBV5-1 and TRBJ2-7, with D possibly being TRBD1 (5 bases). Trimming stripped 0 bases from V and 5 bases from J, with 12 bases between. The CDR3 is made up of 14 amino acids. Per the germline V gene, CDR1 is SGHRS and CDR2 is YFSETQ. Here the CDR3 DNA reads TGCGCCAGCAGCTTGGTGGTAGGGGTCCACGAGCAGTACTTC. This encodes CASSLVVGVHEQYF.

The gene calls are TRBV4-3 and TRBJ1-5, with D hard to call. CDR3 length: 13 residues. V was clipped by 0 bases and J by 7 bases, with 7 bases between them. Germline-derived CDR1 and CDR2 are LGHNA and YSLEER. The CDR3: CASSQDMDQPQHF. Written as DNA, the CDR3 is TGCGCCAGCAGCCAAGATATGGACCAGCCCCAGCATTTT.